This T cell receptor (beta chain) stems from a study of T-cell reconstitution after alpha-beta-depleted transplantation in children. This clonotype was detected a few times. The antigen remains undetermined. Since a much larger clone is just one base distant, this may be a read error. Study-level results: The main origin of T-cell counts and diversity one year after transplant was newly produced T cells.

V was pared by 0 bases and J by 4 bases, with 10 bases between. The length of the CDR3 is 14 residues. CDR1 SGHRS and CDR2 YFSETQ come from the germline V gene. A library of TCRbeta sequences, prepared with unique molecular identifiers, was generated. Each CDR3 protein gets one entry after TCRdb re-called the PCR reads with MiXCR. The sample lists about 900,000 distinct CDR3 sequences, around 30% seen once, with about 28% in the top ten. The sample consisted of PBMCs, mostly from graft donor cells, taken 360 days after TCRalphabeta/CD19-depleted stem cell transplant. The TCR comes from a boy younger than two who had a stem cell transplant for SCID, so the T cells may come from the graft donor. The gene calls are TRBV5-1 and TRBJ1-1; D gene ambiguous. In nucleotides, the CDR3 is TGCGCCAGCAGCTTGGCCGGGAGGAGCACTGAAGCTTTCTTT. As protein: CASSLAGRSTEAFF. The complete variable domain, with remaining parts taken from reference TRBV5-1 and TRBJ1-1, reads KAGVTQTPRYLIKTRGQQVTLSCSPISGHRSVSWYQQTPGQGLQFLFEYFSETQRNKGNFPGRFSGRQFSNSRSEMNVSTLELGDSALYLCASSLAGRSTEAFFGQGTRLTVV.